At least ten counts were recorded for the clone carrying this TCR beta chain. The CDR3 runs to 15 residues. The junction had 9 bases not matched to a gene; V was cut back by 5 bases and J by 8 bases. Germline V gene data show CDR1 as DFQATT and CDR2 as SNEGSKA (reference sequence). Each CDR3 protein gets one entry after TCRdb re-called the RT-PCR reads with MiXCR. The sample lists more than 550,000 distinct CDR3 sequences, more than 13% seen once, with roughly 3.9% in the top ten. Sample: memory CD4+ T cells from blood. The sequence came from a female donor in good health, serving as a healthy control. V is TRBV20-1 and J is TRBJ2-1; 13 nucleotides line up with TRBD2. The DNA of the CDR3 is TGCAGTGCTCCTCGGACTAGCGGGAGTTCCCATGAGCAGTTCTTC. It is translated as CSAPRTSGSSHEQFF.